The entry below describes one T cell receptor (beta chain). This CDR3 comprises 15 residues. Germline CDR1 MNHEY, CDR2 SVGAGI. Trimming removed 6 bases from V and 7 bases from J, with 19 bases in between. The data were taken from a study of blood T cell repertoires in COVID-19. Study information: Sites across the United States, Italy and Spain contributed samples from acute and convalescent COVID-19. Nucleic acid was either cDNA or gDNA, and it came from T cells, B-cell-depleted T cells, or PBMCs.

In the original processing: Nucleated cell counts were estimated from reference gene primer amplification. TCRdb's copy holds only in-frame clones and misses some; the assay was immunoSEQ multiplex PCR. From that table come the V and J calls and clone size; the DNA was used to work out D and trimming. Seen here are about 210,000 clones, approximately 91% observed once, and the top ten hold under 5.5%. The sequence was obtained from a woman in her thirties or forties with acute or convalescent COVID-19. The rearrangement uses TRBV6-5 and TRBJ2-4, with D possibly being TRBD2 (6 bases). The sequencing input was peripheral blood. CDR3 loop: CASSRLPGRGNIQYF. In DNA, the CDR3 is TGTGCCAGCAGCCGCCTACCGGGACGGGGGAACATTCAGTACTTC.